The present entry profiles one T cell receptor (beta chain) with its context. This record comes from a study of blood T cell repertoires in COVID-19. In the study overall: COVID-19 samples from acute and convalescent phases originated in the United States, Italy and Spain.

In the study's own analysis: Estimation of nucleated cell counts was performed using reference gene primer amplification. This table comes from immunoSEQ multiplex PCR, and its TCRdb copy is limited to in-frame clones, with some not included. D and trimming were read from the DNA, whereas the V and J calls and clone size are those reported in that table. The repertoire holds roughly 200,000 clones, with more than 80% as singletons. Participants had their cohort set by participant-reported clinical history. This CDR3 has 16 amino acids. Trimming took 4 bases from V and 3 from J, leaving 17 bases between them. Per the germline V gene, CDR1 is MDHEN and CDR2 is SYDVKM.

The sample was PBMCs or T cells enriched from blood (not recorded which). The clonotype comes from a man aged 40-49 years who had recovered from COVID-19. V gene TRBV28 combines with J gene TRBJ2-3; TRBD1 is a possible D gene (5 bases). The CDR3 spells CASSWGQGGRTDTQYF. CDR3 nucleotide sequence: TGTGCCAGCAGTTGGGGCCAGGGTGGCCGGACAGATACGCAGTATTTT.